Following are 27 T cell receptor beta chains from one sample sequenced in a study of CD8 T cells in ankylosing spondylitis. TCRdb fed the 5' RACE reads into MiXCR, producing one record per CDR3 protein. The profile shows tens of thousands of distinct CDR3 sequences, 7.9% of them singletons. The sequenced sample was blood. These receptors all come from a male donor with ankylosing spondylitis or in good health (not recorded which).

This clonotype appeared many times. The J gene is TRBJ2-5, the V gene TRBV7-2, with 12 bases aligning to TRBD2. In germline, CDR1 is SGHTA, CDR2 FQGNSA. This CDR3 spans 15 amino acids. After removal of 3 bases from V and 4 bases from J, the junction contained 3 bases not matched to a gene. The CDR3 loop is CASSFQTSGRETQYF. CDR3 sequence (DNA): TGTGCCAGCAGCTTCCAGACTAGCGGGAGAGAGACCCAGTACTTC. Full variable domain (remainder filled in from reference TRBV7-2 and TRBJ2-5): GAGVSQSPSNKVTEKGKDVELRCDPISGHTALYWYRQSLGQGLEFLIYFQGNSAPDKSGLPSDRFSAERTGGSVSTLTIQRTQQEDSAVYLCASSFQTSGRETQYFGPGTRLLVL.

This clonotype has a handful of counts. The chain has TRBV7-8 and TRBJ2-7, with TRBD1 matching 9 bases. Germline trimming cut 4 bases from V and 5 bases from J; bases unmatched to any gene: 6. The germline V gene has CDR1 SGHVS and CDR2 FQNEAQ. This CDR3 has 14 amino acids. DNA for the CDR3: TGTGCCAGCAGCTCAACACAGGGGGCGGACGAGCAGTACGTC. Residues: CASSSTQGADEQYV.

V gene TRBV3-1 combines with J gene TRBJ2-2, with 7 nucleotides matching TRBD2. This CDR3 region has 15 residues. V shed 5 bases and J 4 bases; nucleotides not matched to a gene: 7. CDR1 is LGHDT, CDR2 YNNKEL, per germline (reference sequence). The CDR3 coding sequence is TGTGCCAGCAGCTCGGGAGGCCCCGGCACCGGGGAGCTGTTTTTT. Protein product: CASSSGGPGTGELFF. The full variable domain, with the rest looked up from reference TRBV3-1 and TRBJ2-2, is DTAVSQTPKYLVTQMGNDKSIKCEQNLGHDTMYWYKQDSKKFLKIMFSYNNKELIINETVPNRFSPKSPDKAHLNLHINSLELGDSAVYFCASSSGGPGTGELFFGEGSRLTVL.

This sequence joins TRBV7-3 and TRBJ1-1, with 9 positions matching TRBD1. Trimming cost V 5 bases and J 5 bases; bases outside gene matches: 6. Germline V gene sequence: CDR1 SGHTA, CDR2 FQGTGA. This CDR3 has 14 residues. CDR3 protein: CASSGQGPGTEAFF. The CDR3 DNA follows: TGTGCCAGCAGCGGACAGGGGCCTGGTACTGAAGCTTTCTTT.

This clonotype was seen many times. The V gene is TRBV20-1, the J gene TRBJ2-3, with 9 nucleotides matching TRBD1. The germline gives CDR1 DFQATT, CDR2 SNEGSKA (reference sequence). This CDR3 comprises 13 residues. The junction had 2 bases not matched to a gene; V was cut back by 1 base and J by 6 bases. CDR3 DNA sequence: TGCAGTGCTAGAGCTGGACAGGGGGATACGCAGTATTTT. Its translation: CSARAGQGDTQYF.

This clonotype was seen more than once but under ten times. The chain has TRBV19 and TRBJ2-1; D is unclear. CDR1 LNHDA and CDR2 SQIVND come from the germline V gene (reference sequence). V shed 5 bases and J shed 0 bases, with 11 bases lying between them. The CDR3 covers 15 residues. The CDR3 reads CASSLYLSSYNEQFF. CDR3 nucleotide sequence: TGTGCCAGTAGTTTGTACCTGAGCTCCTACAATGAGCAGTTCTTC.

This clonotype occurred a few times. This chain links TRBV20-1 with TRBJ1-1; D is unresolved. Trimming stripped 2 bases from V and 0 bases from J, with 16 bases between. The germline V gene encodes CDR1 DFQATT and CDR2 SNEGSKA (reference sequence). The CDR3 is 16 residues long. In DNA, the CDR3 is TGCAGTGCTAGAATAGGGAAGAGAGGAGTGAACACTGAAGCTTTCTTT. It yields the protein CSARIGKRGVNTEAFF.

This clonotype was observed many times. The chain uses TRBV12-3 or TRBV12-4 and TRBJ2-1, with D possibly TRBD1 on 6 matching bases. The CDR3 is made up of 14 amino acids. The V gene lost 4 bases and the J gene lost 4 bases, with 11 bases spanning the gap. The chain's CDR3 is CASSSQGSYNEQFF. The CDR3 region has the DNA TGTGCCAGCAGTTCACAGGGTTCTTACAATGAGCAGTTCTTC.

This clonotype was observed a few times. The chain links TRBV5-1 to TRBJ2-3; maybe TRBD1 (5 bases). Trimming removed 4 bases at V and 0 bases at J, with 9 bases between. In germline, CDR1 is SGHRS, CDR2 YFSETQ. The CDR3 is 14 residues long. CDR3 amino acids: CASSLQDSTDTQYF. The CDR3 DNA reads TGCGCCAGCAGCCTACAGGACAGCACAGATACGCAGTATTTT.

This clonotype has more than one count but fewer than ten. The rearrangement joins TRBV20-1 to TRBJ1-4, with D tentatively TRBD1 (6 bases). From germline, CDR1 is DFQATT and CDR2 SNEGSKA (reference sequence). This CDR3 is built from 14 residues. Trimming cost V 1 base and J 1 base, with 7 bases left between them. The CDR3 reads CSARVQGTNEKLFF. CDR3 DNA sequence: TGCAGTGCTAGAGTACAGGGAACTAATGAAAAACTGTTTTTT.

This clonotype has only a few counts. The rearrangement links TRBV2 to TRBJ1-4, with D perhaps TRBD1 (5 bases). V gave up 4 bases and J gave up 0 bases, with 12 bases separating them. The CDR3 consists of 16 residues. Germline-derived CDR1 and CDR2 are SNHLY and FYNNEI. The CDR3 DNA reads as TGTGCCAGCAGTGCAAGATCGACAGCAACTAATGAAAAACTGTTTTTT. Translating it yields CASSARSTATNEKLFF. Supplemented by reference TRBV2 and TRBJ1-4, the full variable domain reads EPEVTQTPSHQVTQMGQEVILRCVPISNHLYFYWYRQILGQKVEFLVSFYNNEISEKSEIFDDQFSVERPDGSNFTLKIRSTKLEDSAMYFCASSARSTATNEKLFFGSGTQLSVL.

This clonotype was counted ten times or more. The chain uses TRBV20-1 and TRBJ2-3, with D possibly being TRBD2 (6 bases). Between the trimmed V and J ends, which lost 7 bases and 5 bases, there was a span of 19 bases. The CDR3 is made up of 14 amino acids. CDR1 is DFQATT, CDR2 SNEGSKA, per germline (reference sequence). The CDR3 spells CSVGSPPGGDTQYF. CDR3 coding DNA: TGCAGTGTCGGGAGCCCTCCGGGTGGAGATACGCAGTATTTT.

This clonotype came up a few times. The DNA for the CDR3 is TGTGCCAGTAGTCCAAGAACAGGGTCCTACGAGCAGTACTTC. Translation: CASSPRTGSYEQYF. The V and J genes are TRBV19 and TRBJ2-7; weak D call: TRBD1 (6 bases). Germline V gene data show CDR1 as LNHDA and CDR2 as SQIVND (reference sequence). The CDR3 sequence is 14 residues long. Trimming removed 5 bases at V and 1 base at J, with 12 bases between. The full variable domain, in which reference TRBV19 and TRBJ2-7 provide the parts outside the CDR3, is DGGITQSPKYLFRKEGQNVTLSCEQNLNHDAMYWYRQDPGQGLRLIYYSQIVNDFQKGDIAEGYSVSREKKESFPLTVTSAQKNPTAFYLCASSPRTGSYEQYFGPGTRLTVT.

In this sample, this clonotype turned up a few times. Here the CDR3 DNA reads TGCAGCGTAGGACTGACAGATACGCAGTATTTT. It codes for CSVGLTDTQYF. This chain joins TRBV29-1 and TRBJ2-3; possible D gene TRBD2, 5 bases. The CDR3 contains 11 residues. Germline lookup yields CDR1 SQVTM and CDR2 ANQGSEA. Trimming left V 6 bases short and J 3 bases short, with 7 bases between.

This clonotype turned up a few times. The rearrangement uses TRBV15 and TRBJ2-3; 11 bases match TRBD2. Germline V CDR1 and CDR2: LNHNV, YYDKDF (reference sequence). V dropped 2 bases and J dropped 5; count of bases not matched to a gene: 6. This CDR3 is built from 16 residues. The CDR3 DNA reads TGTGCCACCAGCAGATCGTATAGCGGGGGGGAAGATACGCAGTATTTT. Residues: CATSRSYSGGEDTQYF.

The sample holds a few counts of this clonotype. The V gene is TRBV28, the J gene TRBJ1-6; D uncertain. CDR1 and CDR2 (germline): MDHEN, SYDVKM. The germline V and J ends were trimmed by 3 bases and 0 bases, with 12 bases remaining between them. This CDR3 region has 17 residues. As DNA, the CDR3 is TGTGCCAGCAGTTTCCCTCGGTTGAGCTCCTATAATTCACCCCTCCACTTT. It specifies CASSFPRLSSYNSPLHF.

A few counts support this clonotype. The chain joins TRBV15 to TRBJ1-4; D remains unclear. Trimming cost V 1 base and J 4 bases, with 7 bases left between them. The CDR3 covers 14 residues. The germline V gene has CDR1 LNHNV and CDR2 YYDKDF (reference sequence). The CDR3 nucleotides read TGTGCCACCAGCAGAGGGGTCGATAATGAAAAACTGTTTTTT. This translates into CATSRGVDNEKLFF. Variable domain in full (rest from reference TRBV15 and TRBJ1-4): DAMVIQNPRYQVTQFGKPVTLSCSQTLNHNVMYWYQQKSSQAPKLLFHYYDKDFNNEADTPDNFQSRRPNTSFCFLDIRSPGLGDTAMYLCATSRGVDNEKLFFGSGTQLSVL.

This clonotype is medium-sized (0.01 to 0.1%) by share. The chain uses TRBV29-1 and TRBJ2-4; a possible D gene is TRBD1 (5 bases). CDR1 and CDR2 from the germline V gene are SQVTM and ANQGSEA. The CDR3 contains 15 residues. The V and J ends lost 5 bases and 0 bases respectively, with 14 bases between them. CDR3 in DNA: TGCAGCGTTAGATTGATAGGGGAAGCCAAAAACATTCAGTACTTC. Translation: CSVRLIGEAKNIQYF.

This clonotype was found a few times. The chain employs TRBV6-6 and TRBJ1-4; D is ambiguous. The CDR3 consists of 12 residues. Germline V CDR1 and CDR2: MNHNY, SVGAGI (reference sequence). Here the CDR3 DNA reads TGTGCTAGTAGGCAGGAAGGTGAAAAACTGTTTTTT. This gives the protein CASRQEGEKLFF.

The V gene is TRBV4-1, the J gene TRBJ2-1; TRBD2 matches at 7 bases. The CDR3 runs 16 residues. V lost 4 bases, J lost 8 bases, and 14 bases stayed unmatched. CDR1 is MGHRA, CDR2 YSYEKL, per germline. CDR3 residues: CASSPVGERGGDEQFF. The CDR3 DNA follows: TGCGCCAGCAGCCCTGTGGGGGAGCGGGGCGGGGATGAGCAGTTCTTC.

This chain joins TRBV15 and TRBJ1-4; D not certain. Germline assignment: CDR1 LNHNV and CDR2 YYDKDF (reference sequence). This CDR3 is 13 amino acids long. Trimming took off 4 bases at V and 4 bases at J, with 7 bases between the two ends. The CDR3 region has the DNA TGTGCCACCAGCACGAACCTTAATGAAAAACTGTTTTTT. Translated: CATSTNLNEKLFF. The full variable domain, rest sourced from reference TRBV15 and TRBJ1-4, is DAMVIQNPRYQVTQFGKPVTLSCSQTLNHNVMYWYQQKSSQAPKLLFHYYDKDFNNEADTPDNFQSRRPNTSFCFLDIRSPGLGDTAMYLCATSTNLNEKLFFGSGTQLSVL.

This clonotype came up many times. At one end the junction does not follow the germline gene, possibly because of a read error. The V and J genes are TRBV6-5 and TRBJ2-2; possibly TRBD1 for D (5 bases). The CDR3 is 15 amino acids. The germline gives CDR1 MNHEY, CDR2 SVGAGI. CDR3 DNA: TGTGCCAGCAGTTTCGGCAGGGCGAACGCCGGGGAGCTGTTTTTT. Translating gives CASSFGRANAGELFF.

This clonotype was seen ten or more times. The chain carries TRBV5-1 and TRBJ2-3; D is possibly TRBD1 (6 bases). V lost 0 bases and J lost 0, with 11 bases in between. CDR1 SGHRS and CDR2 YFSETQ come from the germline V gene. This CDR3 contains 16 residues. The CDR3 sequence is CASSLARGSSTDTQYF. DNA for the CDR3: TGCGCCAGCAGCTTGGCCAGGGGCAGCAGCACAGATACGCAGTATTTT.

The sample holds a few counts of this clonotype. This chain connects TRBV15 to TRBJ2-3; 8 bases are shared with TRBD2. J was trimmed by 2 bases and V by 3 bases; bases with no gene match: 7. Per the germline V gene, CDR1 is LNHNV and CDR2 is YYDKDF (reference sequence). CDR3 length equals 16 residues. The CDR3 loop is CATSSSSGRLTDTQYF. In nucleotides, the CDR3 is TGTGCCACCAGCAGTTCTAGCGGGCGACTCACAGATACGCAGTATTTT.

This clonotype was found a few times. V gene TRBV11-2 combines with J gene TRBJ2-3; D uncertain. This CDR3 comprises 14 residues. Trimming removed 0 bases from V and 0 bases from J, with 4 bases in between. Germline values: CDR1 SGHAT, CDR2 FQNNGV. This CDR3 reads CASSLDASTDTQYF. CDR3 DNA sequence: TGTGCCAGCAGCTTAGATGCCAGCACAGATACGCAGTATTTT.

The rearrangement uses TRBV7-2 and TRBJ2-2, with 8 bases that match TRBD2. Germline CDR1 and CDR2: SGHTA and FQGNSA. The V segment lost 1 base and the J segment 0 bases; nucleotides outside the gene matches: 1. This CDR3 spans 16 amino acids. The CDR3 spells CASSLEAGANTGELFF. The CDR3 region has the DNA TGTGCCAGCAGCTTAGAAGCGGGGGCGAACACCGGGGAGCTGTTTTTT.

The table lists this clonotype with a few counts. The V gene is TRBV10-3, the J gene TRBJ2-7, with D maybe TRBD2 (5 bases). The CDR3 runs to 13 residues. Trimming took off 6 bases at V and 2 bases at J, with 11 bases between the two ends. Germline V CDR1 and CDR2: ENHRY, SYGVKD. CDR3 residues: CAISRTSPYEQYF. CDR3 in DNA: TGTGCCATCAGCAGGACTTCCCCCTACGAGCAGTACTTC.